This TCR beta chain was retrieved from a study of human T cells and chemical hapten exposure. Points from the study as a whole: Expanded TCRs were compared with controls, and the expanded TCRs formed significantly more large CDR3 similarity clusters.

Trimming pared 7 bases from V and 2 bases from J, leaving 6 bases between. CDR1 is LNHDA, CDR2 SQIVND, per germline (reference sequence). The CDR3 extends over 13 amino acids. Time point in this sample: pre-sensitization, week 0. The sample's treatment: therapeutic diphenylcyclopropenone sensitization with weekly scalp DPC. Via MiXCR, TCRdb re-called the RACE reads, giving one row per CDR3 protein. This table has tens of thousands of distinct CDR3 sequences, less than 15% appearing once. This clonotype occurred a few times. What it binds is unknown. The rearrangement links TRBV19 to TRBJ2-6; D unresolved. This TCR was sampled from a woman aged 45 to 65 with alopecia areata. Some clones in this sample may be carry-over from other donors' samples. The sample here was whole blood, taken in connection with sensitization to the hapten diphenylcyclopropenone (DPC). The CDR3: CASTVTGANVLTF. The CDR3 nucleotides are TGTGCCAGTACTGTAACTGGGGCCAACGTCCTGACTTTC.